A selection of T cell receptor beta chains follows, all from one sample in a study of blood T cells in healthy people across ages. TCRdb passed the 5' RACE reads through MiXCR, listing each CDR3 protein once. Of over a million distinct CDR3 sequences in the sample, less than 50% were seen once. Specimen: blood. These receptors were obtained from a woman aged 60-70 years in good health. Each CDR3 is given without its conserved first and last residue. D genes are given only for firm matches.

-	TRBV20-1	TRBJ1-5	SASPDVEQPQH
-	TRBV28	TRBJ1-1	ASTEGGLGSEAF
TRBD2	TRBV20-1	TRBJ2-1	SARFSGRAGEQF
TRBD1	TRBV28	TRBJ2-1	ASSSFHRGENNEQF
-	TRBV24-1	TRBJ2-1	ATSGYEQF
-	TRBV1	TRBJ2-1	TSSQRLVLGDNEQF
TRBD1	TRBV20-1	TRBJ2-7	SARDPWPGQGGYEQY
-	TRBV13	TRBJ2-2	ASSSPSSDPNTGELF
-	TRBV28	TRBJ2-1	ASSSLTKTYNEQF
TRBD2	TRBV29-1	TRBJ2-1	SAIAGLSYNEQF
-	TRBV5-1	TRBJ1-6	ASSPATNNSPLH
-	TRBV20-1	TRBJ2-7	SARPGIPSYEQY
TRBD2	TRBV29-1	TRBJ2-5	SVDRRGGTSYETQY
TRBD2	TRBV20-1	TRBJ2-3	SARESGRPSPTDTQY
TRBD1	TRBV5-1	TRBJ2-5	ASSLEGGEVETQY
TRBD1	TRBV3-1	TRBJ2-7	ASRGTGVSSYEQY
TRBD1	TRBV24-1	TRBJ2-5	ATSETGGAETQY
-	TRBV27	TRBJ1-5	ASSTLGQPQH
-	TRBV12-3/TRBV12-4	TRBJ2-4	ASSFRGSAKNIQY
TRBD2	TRBV2	TRBJ2-5	ASSGSSGSREETQY
TRBD2	TRBV11-2	TRBJ2-1	ASRPGPSGWNEQF
-	TRBV27	TRBJ2-5	ASSEEDQETQY
TRBD1	TRBV7-2	TRBJ2-7	ASSLGGLTGASGEQY
-	TRBV15	TRBJ2-5	ATTRGGGRETQY
TRBD1	TRBV6-6	TRBJ1-2	ASSPTTGFGYGYT
TRBD1	TRBV6-2/TRBV6-3	TRBJ2-1	ASSYSDRDRDYNEQF
TRBD2	TRBV14	TRBJ2-7	ASSQGLAGGPAGEQY
-	TRBV6-2/TRBV6-3	TRBJ2-5	ASSYRRDNQETQY
-	TRBV15	TRBJ2-1	ATSSPFYSSYNEQF
TRBD1	TRBV7-9	TRBJ2-7	ASSLERGTGEQY
-	TRBV24-1	-	ATSEASPDQYNEQY
TRBD1	TRBV24-1	TRBJ1-1	ATSDCPGQGPGNTEAF
-	TRBV12-3/TRBV12-4	TRBJ2-5	ASSLGDRIGETQY
-	TRBV4-1	TRBJ1-2	ASSQGLGAYGYT
-	TRBV2	TRBJ2-5	ASRDRGVETQY
-	TRBV6-1	-	ASSELVGGEQY
-	TRBV6-2/TRBV6-3	TRBJ1-1	ASSYKMWLNTEAF
TRBD2	TRBV10-3	TRBJ2-7	AIAAGVYEQY
TRBD1	TRBV6-5	TRBJ1-4	ASSSDRGFGEKLF
-	TRBV7-2	-	ASSLVALQGETQY
-	TRBV3-1	TRBJ1-6	ASSPAVNSPLH
-	TRBV6-5	TRBJ2-7	ASSYSRLGSYEQY
TRBD1	TRBV20-1	TRBJ1-6	SARETGDRYNSPLH
TRBD2	TRBV20-1	-	SARDRLAGVHEQY
-	TRBV29-1	TRBJ2-1	SVEPQSVVEF
-	TRBV5-6	TRBJ1-2	ASSPAARDRSAGYT
TRBD2	TRBV12-3/TRBV12-4	TRBJ2-7	ASRSGLAGSYEQY
TRBD1	TRBV7-3	TRBJ2-5	ASSPRFPGQPYNEQY
-	TRBV7-9	TRBJ2-1	ASSSDTGVGSNEQF
-	TRBV15	TRBJ2-3	ATSREVLSTDTQY
-	TRBV12-3/TRBV12-4	TRBJ2-2	ASSLSLKNTGELF
TRBD2	TRBV20-1	TRBJ2-7	SASLTSGTTYEQY
-	TRBV30	TRBJ1-1	AWSVTVTEAF
-	TRBV18	TRBJ1-2	ASSQGLANYGYT
TRBD1	TRBV29-1	TRBJ2-1	SVTTGGIDNEQF
-	TRBV11-3	-	ASSLRSGQASYNEQY
-	TRBV29-1	TRBJ1-1	SGTRGGNTEAF